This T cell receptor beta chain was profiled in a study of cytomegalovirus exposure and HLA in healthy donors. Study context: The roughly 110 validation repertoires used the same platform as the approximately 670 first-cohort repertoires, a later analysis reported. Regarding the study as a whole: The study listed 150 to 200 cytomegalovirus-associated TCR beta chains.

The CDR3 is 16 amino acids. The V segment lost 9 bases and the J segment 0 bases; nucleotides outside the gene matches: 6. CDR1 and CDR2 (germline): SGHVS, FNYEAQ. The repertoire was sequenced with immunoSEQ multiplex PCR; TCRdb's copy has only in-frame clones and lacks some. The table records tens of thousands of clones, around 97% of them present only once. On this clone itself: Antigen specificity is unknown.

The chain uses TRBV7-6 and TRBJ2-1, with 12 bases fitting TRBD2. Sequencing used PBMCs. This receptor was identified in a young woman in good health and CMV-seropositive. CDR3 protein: CASASGRGTSYNEQFF. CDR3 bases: TGTGCCAGTGCTAGCGGGAGGGGAACCTCCTACAATGAGCAGTTCTTC.